A single TCR beta chain is shown here with its context. What it recognizes is unknown. Expressed TCRB transcripts were sequenced after all isolated RNA was converted to cDNA. Some clones are missing from TCRdb's copy, which holds only in-frame ones; the method was immunoSEQ multiplex PCR. The sample carries 300,000 to 450,000 clones, roughly 12% recorded once. This entry is derived from a study of beta chain features in type 1 diabetes. Broader study findings: TCRB repertoires of naive, central memory and Treg cells appeared more similar among patients than among healthy donors. PCR may have favored shorter templates equally in patients and controls.

There was one heparinised blood draw per donor, averaging roughly 0.12 L. Purity above 95% was achieved in all sorted populations. Germline V CDR1 and CDR2: MNHEY, SMNVEV (reference sequence). After removal of 2 bases from V and 7 bases from J, the junction contained 8 bases not matched to a gene. The CDR3 is 15 amino acids. The source of this sequence is a young man in good health. The material sequenced was naive CD4+ T cells from blood. The chain employs TRBV27 and TRBJ1-5; TRBD1 agrees at 7 bases. CDR3 protein: CASSLGADRYQPQHF. CDR3 nucleotides: TGTGCCAGCAGTTTAGGTGCGGACAGGTACCAGCCCCAGCATTTT.